This TCR beta chain was retrieved from a study of blood T cell repertoires in COVID-19. In the source study's methods: From reference gene primer amplification, estimates of nucleated cell counts were derived. Assay used: immunoSEQ multiplex PCR; TCRdb lists only in-frame clones, some missing. Clone size and the V and J calls come from that table; the DNA yielded D and trimming. The data show about 400,000 clones, approximately 89% seen once. The study assigned cohorts using participant-reported clinical history. Two negative PCRs, clearance, or symptom resolution characterized the recovered Cohort 3 donors. This CDR3 is built from 11 residues. Germline V gives CDR1 DFQATT, CDR2 SNEGSKA (reference sequence). Trimming removed 3 bases from V and 9 bases from J, with 9 bases in between.

The clonotype was recovered from a woman in her twenties or thirties who had recovered from COVID-19. Material for sequencing was PBMCs or T cells enriched from blood (not recorded which). The chain links TRBV20-1 to TRBJ2-1, with a tentative D call TRBD1 (5 bases). The CDR3 region has the DNA TGCAGTGCTAGGCAGGGTAGTGAGCAGTTCTTC. It translates to CSARQGSEQFF.